These T cell receptor beta chains were read from a single sample in a study of T cells after yellow fever vaccination. One entry per CDR3 protein results from TCRdb running MiXCR on the 5' RACE reads. Of about 340,000 distinct CDR3 sequences in the sample, roughly an eighth were seen once. Sequences were derived from CD4+ T cells sorted from PBMCs, sampled 15 days after the yellow fever booster vaccination. Receptors were obtained from a man between 18 and 35 years old who received the YFV17D yellow fever vaccine. The CDR3 runs from the conserved cysteine through the conserved F or W. A D gene is named only where the DNA matches it firmly. Clone size appears in some rows only: once, few, many, or a class for an expanded clone.

V gene,J gene,clone size,D gene,CDR3 protein,CDR3 DNA
TRBV3-1,TRBJ2-6,NA,NA,CASSPPYTDSGANVLTF,TGTGCCAGCAGCCCTCCCTACACGGACTCTGGGGCCAACGTCCTGACTTTC
TRBV5-1,TRBJ1-5,NA,NA,CASSRQPDQPQHF,TGCGCCAGCAGTCGGCAGCCCGATCAGCCCCAGCATTTT
TRBV7-9,TRBJ2-3,NA,NA,CASSLVRVYTDTQYF,TGTGCCAGCAGCTTAGTGCGGGTTTACACAGATACGCAGTATTTT
TRBV20-1,TRBJ1-5,NA,TRBD1,CSATAGGQPQHF,TGCAGTGCCACGGCAGGGGGTCAGCCCCAGCATTTT
TRBV12-2,TRBJ2-1,NA,NA,CASRSGQGDHNEQFF,TGTGCAAGTCGCTCGGGACAGGGGGACCACAATGAGCAGTTCTTC
TRBV2,TRBJ2-7,NA,NA,CASGPARNEQYF,TGTGCCAGCGGGCCAGCCCGGAACGAGCAGTACTTC
TRBV7-2,TRBJ2-2,NA,NA,CASSLGAVTGELFF,TGTGCCAGCAGCCTAGGAGCGGTCACCGGGGAGCTGTTTTTT
TRBV5-1,TRBJ2-3,few,NA,CASSIDMITDTQYF,TGCGCCAGCAGTATAGACATGATCACAGATACGCAGTATTTT
TRBV4-2,TRBJ1-5,many,NA,CASSQDGGRMSNQPQHF,TGTGCCAGCAGCCAAGATGGCGGCAGGATGAGCAATCAGCCCCAGCATTTT
TRBV6-2/TRBV6-3,TRBJ2-5,few,NA,CATRRGHQETQYF,TGTGCCACCCGTCGTGGGCACCAAGAGACCCAGTACTTC
TRBV4-1,TRBJ2-3,NA,TRBD2,CASSQVAGSVDTQYF,TGCGCCAGCAGCCAAGTAGCGGGGTCGGTAGATACGCAGTATTTT
TRBV7-2,TRBJ2-5,NA,TRBD2,CASSPGLDKETQYF,TGTGCCAGCAGTCCGGGACTAGATAAAGAGACCCAGTACTTC
TRBV2,TRBJ2-1,NA,TRBD2,CASSEQGLVHNEQFF,TGTGCCAGCAGTGAACAGGGACTAGTCCACAATGAGCAGTTCTTC
TRBV5-5,TRBJ2-3,many,NA,CASSLHGILTDTQYF,TGTGCCAGCAGCTTGCATGGCATCCTCACAGATACGCAGTATTTT
TRBV5-1,TRBJ2-5,NA,TRBD2,CASSLAREGETQYF,TGCGCCAGCAGCTTGGCTAGGGAGGGGGAGACCCAGTACTTC
TRBV7-6,TRBJ2-2,NA,NA,CASILVSRGGYSTGELFF,NA
TRBV2,TRBJ1-2,few,NA,CASSGAGRYGYTF,TGTGCCAGCAGCGGGGCAGGGCGCTATGGCTACACCTTC
TRBV21-1,TRBJ1-1,NA,NA,CASDRVEAFF,TGTGCCAGCGACAGGGTTGAAGCTTTCTTT
TRBV12-3/TRBV12-4,TRBJ1-6,few,NA,CAGSVALTLHF,TGTGCCGGGTCGGTGGCCCTCACCCTCCACTTT
TRBV19,TRBJ1-2,few,NA,CASSFGAGTSGYTF,TGTGCCAGTAGTTTCGGGGCAGGGACGAGTGGCTACACCTTC
TRBV3-1,TRBJ2-3,many,TRBD1,CASSPPGQIRDTQYF,TGTGCCAGCAGCCCCCCGGGACAGATCAGGGATACGCAGTATTTT
TRBV12-5,TRBJ2-2,many,TRBD2,CASGLAGTSGVTGELFF,TGTGCTAGTGGTTTGGCCGGGACTAGCGGGGTTACCGGGGAGCTGTTTTTT
TRBV6-5,TRBJ1-2,few,NA,CASSSAPFYGYTF,TGTGCCAGCAGTTCGGCTCCCTTTTATGGCTACACCTTC
TRBV10-3,TRBJ1-2,NA,NA,CAISESPRTNGYTF,TGTGCCATCAGTGAGTCGCCAAGGACGAATGGCTACACCTTC
TRBV6-6,TRBJ1-5,few,NA,CACRSEGVSNQPQHF,TGTGCCTGTCGTTCTGAGGGGGTGAGCAATCAGCCCCAGCATTTT
TRBV7-9,TRBJ1-2,NA,NA,CASSLAQPNYGYTF,TGTGCCAGCAGCTTAGCTCAGCCTAACTATGGCTACACCTTC
TRBV12-3/TRBV12-4,TRBJ2-1,NA,NA,CASIRLGESDEQFF,TGTGCCAGCATCAGACTCGGCGAGAGCGATGAGCAGTTCTTC
TRBV20-1,TRBJ2-3,few,TRBD2,CSARDTGGDTQYF,TGCAGTGCTAGAGATACGGGGGGGGATACGCAGTATTTT
TRBV7-9,TRBJ1-1,NA,NA,CASSTLSNTEAFF,TGTGCCAGCAGCACCCTTTCGAACACTGAAGCTTTCTTT
TRBV5-1,TRBJ2-2,NA,NA,CASSLRPTNTGELFF,TGCGCCAGCAGCTTACGGCCGACGAACACCGGGGAGCTGTTTTTT
TRBV5-1,TRBJ1-1,few,NA,CASSLPTGMNTEAFF,TGCGCCAGCAGCTTGCCAACAGGCATGAACACTGAAGCTTTCTTT
TRBV28,TRBJ1-6,NA,NA,CASSFGRRMNNSPLHF,TGTGCCAGCAGTTTCGGGAGGAGGATGAATAATTCACCCCTCCACTTT
TRBV6-2/TRBV6-3,TRBJ1-2,few,NA,CASSSAGEGWQLYTF,TGTGCCAGCAGTTCGGCTGGGGAAGGTTGGCAATTGTACACCTTC
TRBV20-1,TRBJ1-1,NA,NA,CSGKGGDTEAFF,TGCAGTGGTAAGGGGGGGGACACTGAAGCTTTCTTT
TRBV2,TRBJ2-5,NA,TRBD2,CASSVQAASGGLETQYF,TGTGCCAGCAGTGTCCAAGCGGCTAGCGGGGGGTTAGAGACCCAGTACTTC
TRBV2,TRBJ1-1,few,NA,CASSVGRGGDREAFF,TGTGCCAGCAGTGTTGGGAGGGGCGGAGATCGGGAAGCTTTCTTT
TRBV18,TRBJ1-2,few,TRBD1,CASSPLDRGHGYTF,TGTGCCAGCTCACCACTGGACAGGGGCCATGGCTACACCTTC
TRBV28,TRBJ1-4,NA,NA,CASSDPPPNEKLFF,TGTGCCAGCAGTGATCCCCCCCCTAATGAAAAACTGTTTTTT
TRBV27,TRBJ1-6,NA,TRBD1,CASSNQGAPLHF,TGTGCCAGCAGTAATCAGGGGGCCCCCCTCCACTTT
TRBV7-8,TRBJ1-1,few,NA,CASSPWGGKAEAFF,TGTGCCAGCAGCCCTTGGGGGGGGAAAGCTGAAGCTTTCTTT
TRBV6-6,TRBJ1-2,few,NA,CASSPTYGYTF,TGTGCCAGCAGTCCAACCTATGGCTACACCTTC
TRBV14,TRBJ1-2,once,NA,CASSWRMNYGYTF,TGTGCCAGCAGTTGGCGGATGAACTATGGCTACACCTTC
TRBV6-5,TRBJ1-1,NA,NA,CASSYGQFAEAFF,TGTGCCAGCAGTTACGGGCAGTTCGCTGAAGCTTTCTTT
TRBV7-2,TRBJ1-5,few,NA,CASSPRGPNQPQHF,TGTGCCAGCAGCCCAAGAGGGCCAAATCAGCCCCAGCATTTT
TRBV6-5,TRBJ1-1,NA,NA,CASSYSATANTEAFF,TGTGCCAGCAGTTACTCTGCGACGGCGAACACTGAAGCTTTCTTT
TRBV18,TRBJ2-2,NA,TRBD1,CASLRAGGTGELFF,TGTGCCAGCCTACGAGCAGGGGGCACCGGGGAGCTGTTTTTT
TRBV12-3/TRBV12-4,TRBJ1-1,many,NA,CASRARKAFF,TGTGCCAGCAGGGCCCGAAAAGCTTTCTTT
TRBV4-2,TRBJ2-3,few,TRBD1,CASSQVVSGTVSTDTQYF,TGTGCCAGCAGCCAAGTCGTATCCGGGACAGTGAGCACAGATACGCAGTATTTT
TRBV6-1,TRBJ2-2,NA,NA,CASSVQKTGELFF,TGTGCCAGCAGTGTGCAAAAGACCGGGGAGCTGTTTTTT
TRBV5-1,TRBJ1-2,few,NA,CASSEGPYGYTF,TGCGCCAGCAGCGAAGGACCTTATGGCTACACCTTC
TRBV4-2,TRBJ1-2,NA,TRBD1,CASSQTGVNYGYTF,TGTGCCAGCAGCCAAACAGGGGTTAACTATGGCTACACCTTC
TRBV11-2,TRBJ2-5,many,NA,CASSSEETQYF,TGTGCCAGCAGTTCCGAGGAGACCCAGTACTTC
TRBV4-3,TRBJ2-3,NA,NA,CASSHTDLTDTQYF,TGCGCCAGCAGCCATACGGACCTCACAGATACGCAGTATTTT
TRBV7-3,TRBJ2-2,few,TRBD2,CASSPSSGGADGELFF,TGTGCCAGCAGCCCATCTAGCGGGGGGGCCGATGGGGAGCTGTTTTTT
TRBV9,TRBJ2-3,few,NA,CASSVGGVDTQYF,TGTGCCAGCAGCGTAGGGGGTGTAGATACGCAGTATTTT
TRBV24-1,TRBJ1-5,few,NA,CATSDGTGTLQPQHF,TGTGCCACCAGTGATGGGACCGGAACTCTACAGCCCCAGCATTTT
TRBV6-1,TRBJ2-1,NA,NA,CASSERTTNEQFF,TGTGCCAGCAGTGAAAGGACTACCAATGAGCAGTTCTTC